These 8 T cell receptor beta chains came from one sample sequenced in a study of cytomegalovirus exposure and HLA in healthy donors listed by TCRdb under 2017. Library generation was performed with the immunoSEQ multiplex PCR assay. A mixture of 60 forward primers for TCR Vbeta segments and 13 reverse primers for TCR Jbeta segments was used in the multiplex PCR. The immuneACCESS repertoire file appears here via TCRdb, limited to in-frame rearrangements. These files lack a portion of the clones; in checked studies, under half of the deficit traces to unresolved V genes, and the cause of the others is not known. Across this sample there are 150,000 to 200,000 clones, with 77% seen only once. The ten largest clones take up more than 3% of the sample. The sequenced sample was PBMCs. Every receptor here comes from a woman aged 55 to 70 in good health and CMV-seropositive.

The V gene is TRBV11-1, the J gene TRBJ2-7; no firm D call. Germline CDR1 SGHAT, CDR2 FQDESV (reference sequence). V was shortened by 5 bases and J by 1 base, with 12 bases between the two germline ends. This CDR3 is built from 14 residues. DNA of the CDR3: TGTGCCAGCAGCGCCCGACTGGAATCCTACGAGCAGTACTTC. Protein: CASSARLESYEQYF.

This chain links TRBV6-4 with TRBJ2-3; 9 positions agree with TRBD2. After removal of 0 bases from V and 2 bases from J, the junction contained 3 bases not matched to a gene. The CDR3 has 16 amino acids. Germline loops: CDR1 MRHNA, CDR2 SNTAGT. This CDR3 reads CASSDSPSGDTDTQYF. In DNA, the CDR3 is TGTGCCAGCAGTGACTCTCCTAGCGGGGACACAGATACGCAGTATTTT.

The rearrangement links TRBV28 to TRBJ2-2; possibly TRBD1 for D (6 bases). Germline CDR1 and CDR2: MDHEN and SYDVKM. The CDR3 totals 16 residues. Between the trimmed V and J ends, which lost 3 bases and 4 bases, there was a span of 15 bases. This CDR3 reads CASSLRNGRGTGELFF. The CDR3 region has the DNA TGTGCCAGCAGTTTGAGGAATGGCAGGGGCACCGGGGAGCTGTTTTTT.

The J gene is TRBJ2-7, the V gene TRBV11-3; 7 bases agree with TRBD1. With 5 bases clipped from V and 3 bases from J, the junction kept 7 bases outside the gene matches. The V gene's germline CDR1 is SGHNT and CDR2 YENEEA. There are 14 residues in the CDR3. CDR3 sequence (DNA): TGTGCCAGCAGCAGAACAGGGGAGTTCTACGAGCAGTACTTC. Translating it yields CASSRTGEFYEQYF.

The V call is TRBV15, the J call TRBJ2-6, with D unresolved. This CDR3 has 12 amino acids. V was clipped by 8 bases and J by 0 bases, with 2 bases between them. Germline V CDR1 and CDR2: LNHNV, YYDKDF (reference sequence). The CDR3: CATLSGANVLTF. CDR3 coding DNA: TGTGCCACCCTCTCTGGGGCCAACGTCCTGACTTTC. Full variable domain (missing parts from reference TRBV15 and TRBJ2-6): DAMVIQNPRYQVTQFGKPVTLSCSQTLNHNVMYWYQQKSSQAPKLLFHYYDKDFNNEADTPDNFQSRRPNTSFCFLDIRSPGLGDTAMYLCATLSGANVLTFGAGSRLTVL.

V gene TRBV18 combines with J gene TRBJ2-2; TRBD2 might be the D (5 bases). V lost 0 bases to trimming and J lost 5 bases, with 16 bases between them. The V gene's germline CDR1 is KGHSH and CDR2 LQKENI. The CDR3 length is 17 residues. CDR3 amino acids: CASSPPFGESLTGELFF. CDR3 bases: TGTGCCAGCTCACCACCGTTCGGGGAAAGCCTTACCGGGGAGCTGTTTTTT.

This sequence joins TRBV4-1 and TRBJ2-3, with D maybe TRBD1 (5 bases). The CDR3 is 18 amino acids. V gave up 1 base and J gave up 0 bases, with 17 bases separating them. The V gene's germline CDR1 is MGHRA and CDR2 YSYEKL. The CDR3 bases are TGCGCCAGCAGCCAAGGGCCATTTACAGGAACTAGCACAGATACGCAGTATTTT. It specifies CASSQGPFTGTSTDTQYF.

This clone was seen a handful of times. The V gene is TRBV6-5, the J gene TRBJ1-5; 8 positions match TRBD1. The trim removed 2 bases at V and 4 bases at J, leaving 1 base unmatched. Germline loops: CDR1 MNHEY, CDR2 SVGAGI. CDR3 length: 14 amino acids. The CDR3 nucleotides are TGTGCCAGCAGTTACGGACAGGGTAATCAGCCCCAGCATTTT. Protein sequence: CASSYGQGNQPQHF.